This T cell receptor beta chain emerged from a study of CD8+CD57+ T cells in acquired aplastic anemia listed by TCRdb under 2018. For the study in its entirety: DNA extracted from sorted CD4+ and CD8+ cells had a mean of roughly 3.4 ug, with a range of 0.2 to 27.4 ug. CD8+CD57+ expansion was defined as a frequency above the mean frequency observed in healthy subjects. The study at large found these results: Twenty-nine CD8+ CDR3 sequences were shared between patients and controls but appeared highly expressed in patients and within their immunodominant clones. No significant difference in CD8+ Simpson's diversity was found between patients and healthy controls (P=0.060).

Flow cytometry had shown CD8+CD57+ cell expansion in the patients selected for sequencing. Every patient had a diagnosis of severe acquired aplastic anemia based on International Study of Aplastic Anemia and Agranulocytosis and Camitta criteria. No therapy had been received by the patients at the time of blood sampling. TCR repertoires of sorted CD4+ and CD8+ blood T cells from severe aplastic anemia patients and healthy subjects were deep-sequenced in the study. In the USA, patient enrollment took place under clinicaltrials.gov protocols 00001620, 01623167, 00001397, 00071045, 00081523 and 00961064. Ficoll-Paque density gradient centrifugation was used to isolate peripheral blood mononuclear cells. Before DNA extraction, CD4+ and CD8+ T cells were sorted with FACS or magnetic beads. Genomic DNA was used as template for profiling of TCR beta VDJ combinations and CDR3 sequences. TCR repertoire sequencing was run on an Illumina HiSeq 2000. The authors' analysis ran thus. TRBV/TRBJ rearrangement plots, CDR3 size and DJ length profiles, and Simpson's diversity index were used to assess repertoires. The most abundant DNA sequence in the deep sequencing data was taken as the immunodominant clone. CDR3 amino acid sequences were screened for sharing across subjects and were compared with published repertoires and the VDJdb database. TCRdb reanalyzed the raw reads on its own, using fastp at Q25 for trimming and MiXCR for clone calling, and kept in-frame beta chains. Entries are consolidated by CDR3 protein sequence, retaining the most common genes and DNA. The V and J calls, along with clone size, are taken from TCRdb and not from the paper's own processing. This sample holds around 120,000 distinct CDR3 sequences; about 40% were observed only once. 2% to 3% of the sample goes to the ten largest clones.

This clonotype was counted ten times or more. Its antigen is still unknown. No quality values exist for individual bases; no much larger clone is one base distant. Sequencing was done on a sample of sorted CD4+, CD8+, or CD8+CD57+ T cells (not recorded which) from PBMCs. This sequence originates from a human donor with aplastic anemia.

The CDR3 sequence is CASSLGRGTSTDTQYF. The nucleotides read TGCGCCAGCAGCTTGGGGCGGGGGACTAGCACAGATACGCAGTATTTT. Here the chain combines TRBV5-1 and TRBJ2-3; the junction holds 7 bases that match TRBD2. CDR3 length: 16 amino acids, cysteine to phenylalanine. Only the CDR3 DNA stays, 48 bases, in frame from base 1. Here V drops 0 bases and J drops 0 bases, and the junction holds 4 bases not matched to any gene. Taken from the germline V gene, the CDR1 and CDR2 loops are SGHRS and YFSETQ.